These 21 T cell receptor beta chains came from one sample sequenced in a study of cytomegalovirus exposure and HLA in healthy donors. PCR primers comprised 60 Vbeta and 13 Jbeta primers. Produced via immunoSEQ multiplex PCR; TCRdb's table is partial and in-frame only. The sample lists around 130,000 clones, about four fifths seen once, with approximately 1.5% in the top ten. Sequences were obtained from PBMCs. These TCRs come from a young woman in good health and CMV-seronegative.

The CDR3 protein is CATRQAGGNTIYF. CDR3 nucleotides: TGTGCCACCCGACAGGCCGGGGGAAACACCATATATTTT. V usage is TRBV19 and J usage is TRBJ1-3; D is possibly TRBD1 (6 bases). Germline V gene data show CDR1 as LNHDA and CDR2 as SQIVND (reference sequence). V shed 10 bases and J shed 4 bases, with 14 bases lying between them. This CDR3 has 13 residues.

This clone was seen only a few times. The junction does not match germline at one end; this may be a read error. The chain recombines TRBV5-1 with TRBJ2-6; D is perhaps TRBD1 (5 bases). The CDR3 spans 16 residues. In germline, CDR1 is SGHRS, CDR2 YFSETQ. CDR3 loop: CASSLEGFTGANGLTF. The DNA for the CDR3 is TGCGCCAGCAGCTTGGAGGGGTTCACTGGGGCCAACGGCCTGACTTTC.

This clone was seen only once. The chain joins TRBV7-9 to TRBJ2-4; D is ambiguous. CDR3 length equals 14 residues. Germline CDR1 is SEHNR and CDR2 is FQNEAQ (reference sequence). The ends were cut back, 5 bases at V and 7 bases at J, with 15 bases in the middle. The CDR3 nucleotides are TGTGCCAGCAGCACCGGGTCCGACCGGAACATTCAGTACTTC. Translating it yields CASSTGSDRNIQYF.

The chain uses TRBV14 and TRBJ1-6, with D unclear. The CDR3 length is 13 residues. Trimming pared 3 bases from V and 5 bases from J, leaving 5 bases between. In germline, CDR1 is SGHDN, CDR2 FVKESK. CDR3 DNA sequence: TGTGCCAGCAGCCAGTCCAATAATTCACCCCTCCACTTT. It specifies CASSQSNNSPLHF.

The rearrangement joins TRBV27 to TRBJ1-5; 7 nucleotides line up with TRBD1. The CDR3 totals 14 residues. With 5 bases clipped from V and 7 bases from J, the junction kept 8 bases outside the gene matches. The V gene's germline CDR1 is MNHEY and CDR2 SMNVEV (reference sequence). DNA of the CDR3: TGTGCCAGCAGTCCGTGGGACAGTGAGCAGCCCCAGCATTTT. Translating gives CASSPWDSEQPQHF.

This clone was recorded only once. This chain links TRBV2 with TRBJ2-7; D not certain. CDR1 is SNHLY, CDR2 FYNNEI, per germline. Trimming left V 5 bases short and J 6 bases short, with 8 bases between. The CDR3 has 11 amino acids. In DNA, the CDR3 is TGTGCCAGCAGTACACAGAGCGAGCAGTACTTC. The encoded protein is CASSTQSEQYF.

J is TRBJ2-6 and V is TRBV11-3; D is undetermined. Germline loops: CDR1 SGHNT, CDR2 YENEEA. The V end was cut by 5 bases, the J end by 4 bases, with 6 bases between. This CDR3 has 13 amino acids. The CDR3 here is CASSPTGANVLTF. In DNA form, the CDR3 reads TGTGCCAGCAGCCCCACAGGGGCCAACGTCCTGACTTTC. Combining the CDR3 with reference TRBV11-3 and TRBJ2-6 gives the whole variable domain EAGVVQSPRYKIIEKKQPVAFWCNPISGHNTLYWYLQNLGQGPELLIRYENEEAVDDSQLPKDRFSAERLKGVDSTLKIQPAELGDSAVYLCASSPTGANVLTFGAGSRLTVL.

The chain joins TRBV6-5 to TRBJ2-7, with 9 bases aligning to TRBD1. The ends lost 8 bases at V and 3 bases at J; junction bases unmatched: 8. In germline, CDR1 is MNHEY, CDR2 SVGAGI. This CDR3 contains 14 residues. The CDR3 DNA reads as TGTGCCAGCCATCAGGGACAGGGCCTCTACGAGCAGTACTTC. This encodes CASHQGQGLYEQYF.

The rearrangement links TRBV9 to TRBJ2-5; tentative D call: TRBD2 (7 bases). The V end lost 0 bases, the J end lost 1 base, and 13 bases lay between the germline ends. CDR1 is SGDLS and CDR2 is YYNGEE in the germline V gene. The CDR3 is made up of 16 amino acids. The CDR3 DNA is TGTGCCAGCAGCGTAGAAGGGGGGGGCCTCCAAGAGACCCAGTACTTC. Protein sequence: CASSVEGGGLQETQYF.

The chain recombines TRBV2 with TRBJ2-1; 7 nucleotides agree with TRBD1. Per the germline V gene, CDR1 is SNHLY and CDR2 is FYNNEI. This CDR3 contains 15 residues. V trimming: 7 bases; J trimming: 7 bases; junction bases outside the gene matches: 13. The CDR3 DNA sequence: TGTGCCAGCACGTCCGACAGGGCGGTTTGGAATGAGCAGTTCTTC. Translating gives CASTSDRAVWNEQFF.

This clone was counted once. V gene TRBV6-5 combines with J gene TRBJ2-7; 7 bases align to TRBD1. V lost 2 bases to trimming and J lost 2 bases; unmatched junction nucleotides: 6. Germline V gene sequence: CDR1 MNHEY, CDR2 SVGAGI. The CDR3 totals 15 residues. In DNA form, the CDR3 reads TGTGCCAGCAGTTACGCCACAGGGGCTACCTACGAGCAGTACTTC. This codes for CASSYATGATYEQYF.

This chain uses TRBV7-9 with TRBJ1-1; D gene ambiguous. The CDR3 loop spans 13 amino acids. Germline V CDR1 and CDR2: SEHNR, FQNEAQ (reference sequence). Trimming removed 6 bases at V and 0 bases at J, with 8 bases between. The CDR3 sequence: CASSLLMNTEAFF. Here the CDR3 DNA reads TGTGCCAGCAGTCTACTGATGAACACTGAAGCTTTCTTT.

The chain is built from TRBV6-1 and TRBJ2-1; D gene uncertain. Trimming shortened V by 8 bases and J by 3 bases, and 5 bases separated the two germline ends. Germline lookup yields CDR1 MNHNS and CDR2 SASEGT. This CDR3 contains 11 residues. The CDR3 sequence is CASASYNEQFF. CDR3 in DNA: TGTGCCAGCGCTAGCTACAATGAGCAGTTCTTC.

The gene calls are TRBV5-1 and TRBJ2-5; D gene ambiguous. From germline, CDR1 is SGHRS and CDR2 YFSETQ. V gave up 0 bases and J gave up 5 bases, with 11 bases separating them. The CDR3 contains 14 residues. The CDR3 protein is CASSLGTDRETQYF. The DNA for the CDR3 is TGCGCCAGCAGCTTGGGCACCGATCGGGAGACCCAGTACTTC.

In its sample, this clone was seen once. V is TRBV28 and J is TRBJ1-1, with D maybe TRBD1 (5 bases). The V gene lost 6 bases and the J gene lost 6 bases, with 14 bases spanning the gap. The CDR3 extends over 13 amino acids. The V gene's germline CDR1 is MDHEN and CDR2 SYDVKM. DNA for the CDR3: TGTGCCAGCAGGACAGCCGGAGAACCTGAAGCTTTCTTT. Amino acids: CASRTAGEPEAFF.

The chain is built from TRBV5-6 and TRBJ1-2; unclear D gene. The CDR3 is 14 residues long. V was cut by 2 bases and J by 5 bases, with 13 bases left in between. In germline, CDR1 is SGHDT, CDR2 YYEEEE. CDR3 sequence (DNA): TGTGCCAGCAGCTTAACTCCCCCCCCATATGGCTACACCTTC. Amino acid sequence: CASSLTPPPYGYTF.

The chain has TRBV25-1 and TRBJ1-1, with TRBD1 matching 10 bases. The CDR3 is 13 amino acids. The germline CDR1 and CDR2 sequences are MGHDK and SYGVNS. Trimming took 6 bases from V and 6 from J; bases not matched to a gene: 4. The CDR3 nucleotides read TGTGCCAGCAGGATGACAGGGGGCTCTGAAGCTTTCTTT. Translation: CASRMTGGSEAFF. Variable domain in full (rest from reference TRBV25-1 and TRBJ1-1): EADIYQTPRYLVIGTGKKITLECSQTMGHDKMYWYQQDPGMELHLIHYSYGVNSTEKGDLSSESTVSRIRTEHFPLTLESARPSHTSQYLCASRMTGGSEAFFGQGTRLTVV.

The genes are TRBV7-9 and TRBJ2-7; 11 bases align to TRBD2. The germline CDR1 and CDR2 sequences are SEHNR and FQNEAQ (reference sequence). J was trimmed by 3 bases and V by 1 base; bases with no gene match: 5. This CDR3 is 16 amino acids long. In DNA, the CDR3 is TGTGCCAGCAGCTTAGTCTCCGGACTAGCGGGCTACGAGCAGTACTTC. The encoded protein is CASSLVSGLAGYEQYF.

The V call is TRBV4-3, the J call TRBJ2-3; a weak D match, TRBD1 (5 bases). CDR1 and CDR2 from the germline V gene are LGHNA and YSLEER. Deletions cut 4 bases from V and 6 bases from J, with 11 bases between. The CDR3 sequence is 13 residues long. CDR3: CASSLGLGDTQYF. The CDR3 DNA is TGCGCCAGCAGCCTGGGGCTTGGGGATACGCAGTATTTT.

The genes are TRBV7-9 and TRBJ2-3; D is perhaps TRBD2 (6 bases). V lost 3 bases and J lost 4, with 11 bases in between. This CDR3 has 14 residues. Per germline, CDR1 SEHNR and CDR2 FQNEAQ (reference sequence). As DNA, the CDR3 is TGTGCCAGCAGCTTGGGACTGAGCGCAGATACGCAGTATTTT. This codes for CASSLGLSADTQYF.

V gene TRBV2 combines with J gene TRBJ1-5, with D hard to call. The germline V gene has CDR1 SNHLY and CDR2 FYNNEI. This CDR3 region has 15 residues. V lost 4 bases to trimming and J lost 0 bases, with 10 bases between them. In DNA form, the CDR3 reads TGTGCCAGCAGTGTCCCCGGGGTTAGCAATCAGCCCCAGCATTTT. Its translation: CASSVPGVSNQPQHF.